This T cell receptor (beta chain) is drawn from a study of a mutant IDH1 vaccine in newly diagnosed glioma. General study points: Whatever changes occurred in top peripheral T cell clonotypes seemed unrelated to pseudoprogression.

Profiled with immunoSEQ multiplex PCR; TCRdb holds only in-frame clones, not every one. In the table there are about 36,000 clones, about nine tenths of which are singletons. Noted time point: baseline, week 1 (first vaccination visit). Stated treatment: pre-vaccination baseline after standard-of-care therapy. Patients carried new grade 3 or 4 IDH1-mutant astrocytomas lacking nuclear ATRX. A word on this clone: Its antigen is currently unknown.

With 0 bases removed from V and 0 bases from J, the gap between germline ends came to 9 bases. This CDR3 region has 16 residues. CDR1 LGHNA and CDR2 YSLEER come from the germline V gene. This TCR was recovered from a man younger than 35 with glioma. This sequence joins TRBV4-3 and TRBJ1-5; D is unclear. The sequences come from PBMCs, collected from a glioma patient treated with radiotherapy, temozolomide or both. The CDR3 DNA follows: TGCGCCAGCAGCCAAGATCTCCTATATAGCAATCAGCCCCAGCATTTT. Its protein is CASSQDLLYSNQPQHF.